This T cell receptor beta chain was identified in a study of blood T cell repertoires in COVID-19. Study summary: In each case, the material was cDNA or gDNA derived from T cells, B-cell-depleted T cells, or PBMCs.

Participants were aged about 18 to 90 years, lived in some 23 US areas, and enrolled virtually. Cohort assignment relied on participant-reported clinical history. The CDR3 loop spans 14 amino acids. Germline-derived CDR1 and CDR2 are SGHTA and FQGNSA. Trimming pared 5 bases from V and 5 bases from J, leaving 12 bases between. The method was immunoSEQ multiplex PCR; TCRdb's version includes in-frame clones alone and lacks a portion of them. The sample carries about 380,000 clones, 85% to 90% recorded once. This TCR derives from a woman between 18 and 29 years old who had recovered from COVID-19. Source material: PBMCs or T cells enriched from blood (not recorded which). The V call is TRBV7-2, the J call TRBJ2-2; D is possibly TRBD2 (6 bases). The CDR3 sequence: CASSPGLTTGELFF. In nucleotides, the CDR3 is TGTGCCAGCAGCCCGGGACTGACGACCGGGGAGCTGTTTTTT.